This T cell receptor beta chain was identified in a study of tissue T cells after allogeneic stem cell transplantation. Study-wide results and caveats: Shared clones across patients were few; motif clustering revealed tissue-specific shared signatures. Anatomically similar tissues had similar TCR repertoires within each patient.

Per germline, CDR1 SNHLY and CDR2 FYNGKV (reference sequence). Trimming at V came to 5 bases and at J to 3 bases, leaving 2 bases not matched to a gene. This CDR3 contains 15 residues. Time point meaning: mouse harvest day 14 after allogeneic transplant. Tail vein injection delivered 10^7 T-cell-depleted bone marrow cells and 10^6 splenic CD5+ T cells. B6 (H2b) cells into BALB/c (H2d) mice; tissues taken at day 7 or 14. CDR3 sequences, V/J genes, frequencies and template counts came from survey-depth TCRbeta sequencing. Assay: immunoSEQ multiplex PCR; the TCRdb copy retains only in-frame clones and omits some. The sample includes around 5,000 clones, about 48% seen only once; the top ten take roughly 14%. This clone was detected only a few times. Antigen: not known. The listed genes are named as in mouse. The read ends 1 residue early relative to the CDR3; the germline J gene fills the gap.

The gene calls are TRBV3 and TRBJ2-1, with 12 bases that match TRBD2. Material for sequencing was gut tissue. The source of this sequence is a female BALB/c mouse given C57BL/6 T cells with graft-versus-host disease after an allogeneic hematopoietic cell transplant. This chain's CDR3 is CASSPGLGGYAEQFF. The CDR3 DNA, read in part, is TGTGCCAGCAGCCCGGGACTGGGGGGCTATGCTGAGCAGTTC.